The 19 T cell receptor beta chains in this list originate from one sample, sequenced in a study of OX40 agonist ivuxolimab in advanced cancers. Libraries were prepared by immunoSEQ multiplex PCR; TCRdb keeps only in-frame clonotypes and omits some of them. The sample holds 55,000 to 85,000 clones; more than 85% are singletons and the top ten take 6% to 8%. The material sequenced was CD4+ or CD8+ T cells sorted from blood, taken in a trial of the OX40 agonist ivuxolimab. These receptor sequences come from an adult with an advanced solid tumor such as melanoma, head and neck, liver or kidney cancer.

V gene TRBV4-1 combines with J gene TRBJ1-1; the D gene is possibly TRBD1 (5 bases). Germline CDR1 reads MGHRA; CDR2 reads YSYEKL. This CDR3 is 16 amino acids long. The V gene lost 1 base and the J gene lost 3 bases, with 15 bases spanning the gap. CDR3 loop: CASSQVVEQEDTEAFF. CDR3 nucleotide sequence: TGCGCCAGCAGCCAAGTTGTTGAACAGGAAGACACTGAAGCTTTCTTT.

The chain is built from TRBV2 and TRBJ2-7; no clear D gene. The CDR3 length is 13 residues. CDR1 is SNHLY and CDR2 is FYNNEI in the germline V gene. Trimming left V 6 bases short and J 3 bases short, with 12 bases between. CDR3 residues: CASRQLANYEQYF. CDR3 sequence (DNA): TGTGCCAGCAGGCAGTTGGCAAACTACGAGCAGTACTTC.

The J gene is TRBJ1-2, the V gene TRBV27; D gene unclear. Germline V gene sequence: CDR1 MNHEY, CDR2 SMNVEV (reference sequence). The CDR3 contains 12 residues. V was trimmed by 6 bases and J by 4 bases, leaving 9 bases between them. This chain's CDR3 is CASRDGSYGYTF. As DNA, the CDR3 is TGTGCCAGCAGGGACGGGAGCTATGGCTACACCTTC.

The chain employs TRBV19 and TRBJ1-2; 8 bases are shared with TRBD1. This CDR3 has 15 residues. V was clipped by 5 bases and J by 1 base; unmatched bases: 6. CDR1 is LNHDA and CDR2 is SQIVND in the germline V gene (reference sequence). The CDR3 bases are TGTGCCAGTAGTTTCCGGACAGGGCTTAACTATGGCTACACCTTC. This translates into CASSFRTGLNYGYTF. Full variable domain (outside the CDR3, taken from reference TRBV19 and TRBJ1-2): DGGITQSPKYLFRKEGQNVTLSCEQNLNHDAMYWYRQDPGQGLRLIYYSQIVNDFQKGDIAEGYSVSREKKESFPLTVTSAQKNPTAFYLCASSFRTGLNYGYTFGSGTRLTVV.

V is TRBV6-6 and J is TRBJ2-3; 10 bases are shared with TRBD2. In germline, CDR1 is MNHNY, CDR2 SVGAGI (reference sequence). V gave up 7 bases and J gave up 3 bases; unmatched junction bases: 4. CDR3 size: 14 residues. The CDR3 DNA follows: TGTGCCAGCACTAGCGGGGGTAAGACAGATACGCAGTATTTT. It translates to CASTSGGKTDTQYF.

This clone appeared once. The rearrangement links TRBV7-9 to TRBJ2-5, with D perhaps TRBD1 (6 bases). V gave up 0 bases and J gave up 1 base, with 9 bases separating them. The CDR3 totals 15 residues. Germline V gives CDR1 SEHNR, CDR2 FQNEAQ (reference sequence). Written as DNA, the CDR3 is TGTGCCAGCAGCTTAGCTACGACAGGCCAAGAGACCCAGTACTTC. Translating gives CASSLATTGQETQYF.

This chain joins TRBV27 and TRBJ1-1; D may be TRBD1 (5 bases). This CDR3 has 13 residues. Per germline, CDR1 MNHEY and CDR2 SMNVEV (reference sequence). Between the trimmed V and J ends, which lost 1 base and 7 bases, there was a span of 10 bases. CDR3 DNA sequence: TGTGCCAGCAGTTTATGGGACCTTGGTGAAGCTTTCTTT. Its protein product is CASSLWDLGEAFF.

This rearrangement joins TRBV6-5 to TRBJ2-7; D possibly corresponds to TRBD1 (6 bases). V lost 5 bases and J lost 4, with 9 bases in between. The CDR3 is made up of 12 amino acids. From germline, CDR1 is MNHEY and CDR2 SVGAGI. CDR3 amino acids: CASSHGQYEQYF. The CDR3 DNA reads as TGTGCCAGCAGTCACGGACAGTACGAGCAGTACTTC.

This chain links TRBV7-9 with TRBJ2-1; 8 bases line up with TRBD2. Looked up from germline, CDR1 is SEHNR and CDR2 is FQNEAQ (reference sequence). The CDR3 totals 16 residues. J lost 1 base, V lost 6 bases, and 8 bases had no gene match. CDR3 protein: CASRLTAGGSYNEQFF. DNA for the CDR3: TGTGCCAGCAGACTGACGGCGGGGGGATCCTACAATGAGCAGTTCTTC.

This chain uses TRBV9 with TRBJ1-1; D is ambiguous. CDR3 length: 18 residues. The V and J ends lost 0 bases and 0 bases respectively, with 18 bases between them. Germline assignment: CDR1 SGDLS and CDR2 YYNGEE. CDR3 sequence: CASSVDSGEAEMNTEAFF. In nucleotides, the CDR3 is TGTGCCAGCAGCGTAGACTCAGGTGAAGCGGAAATGAACACTGAAGCTTTCTTT.

V usage is TRBV13 and J usage is TRBJ2-7; tentative D call: TRBD1 (5 bases). This CDR3 region has 16 residues. The V and J ends lost 0 bases and 4 bases respectively, with 16 bases between them. Per the germline V gene, CDR1 is PRHDT and CDR2 is FYEKMQ (reference sequence). The CDR3 DNA reads TGTGCCAGCAGCTTAGGAGTTCGGGTGACAGATTACGAGCAGTACTTC. It encodes CASSLGVRVTDYEQYF.

This chain links TRBV9 with TRBJ1-2; 10 bases fit TRBD1. Germline CDR1 reads SGDLS; CDR2 reads YYNGEE. Trimming cost V 6 bases and J 8 bases; bases outside gene matches: 7. This CDR3 has 13 residues. CDR3 in DNA: TGTGCCAGCACGGGACAGGGGCTGAGCGGCTACACCTTC. It yields the protein CASTGQGLSGYTF.

This clone was counted once. CDR3 protein: CASSRSTGTEVSTYEQYF. In DNA form, the CDR3 reads TGTGCCAGCAGCCGGAGTACCGGGACAGAGGTTTCAACCTACGAGCAGTACTTC. This chain links TRBV7-9 with TRBJ2-7; 7 bases match TRBD1. The CDR3 is made up of 18 amino acids. Germline CDR1 SEHNR, CDR2 FQNEAQ (reference sequence). V trimming: 5 bases; J trimming: 2 bases; junction bases outside the gene matches: 18. Combining the CDR3 with reference TRBV7-9 and TRBJ2-7 gives the whole variable domain DTGVSQNPRHKITKRGQNVTFRCDPISEHNRLYWYRQTLGQGPEFLTYFQNEAQLEKSRLLSDRFSAERPKGSFSTLEIQRTEQGDSAMYLCASSRSTGTEVSTYEQYFGPGTRLTVT.

The chain is built from TRBV7-6 and TRBJ1-1, with 8 bases lining up with TRBD1. The V gene's germline CDR1 is SGHVS and CDR2 FNYEAQ. The ends lost 4 bases at V and 2 bases at J; junction bases unmatched: 3. The CDR3 sequence is 14 residues long. Here the CDR3 DNA reads TGTGCCAGCAGCTGGACAGGGAGTAACACTGAAGCTTTCTTT. This sequence encodes CASSWTGSNTEAFF.

The chain joins TRBV13 to TRBJ2-7; D not resolved. The CDR3 contains 14 residues. Germline lookup yields CDR1 PRHDT and CDR2 FYEKMQ (reference sequence). Between the trimmed V and J ends, which lost 1 base and 4 bases, there was a span of 11 bases. The DNA of the CDR3 is TGTGCCAGCAGCTTAGAGGGATACCCTTACGAGCAGTACTTC. Translating it yields CASSLEGYPYEQYF.

This clone is labeled medium-sized. The V gene is TRBV7-6, the J gene TRBJ2-7, with 9 bases fitting TRBD1. Germline-derived CDR1 and CDR2 are SGHVS and FNYEAQ. The CDR3 loop spans 14 amino acids. With 5 bases clipped from V and 6 bases from J, the junction kept 8 bases outside the gene matches. The CDR3 DNA reads as TGTGCCAGCAGCGCGGGACAGGGTACCAGCGAGCAGTACTTC. Translation gives CASSAGQGTSEQYF. Full variable domain (remainder filled in from reference TRBV7-6 and TRBJ2-7): GAGVSQSPRYKVTKRGQDVALRCDPISGHVSLYWYRQALGQGPEFLTYFNYEAQQDKSGLPNDRFSAERPEGSISTLTIQRTEQRDSAMYRCASSAGQGTSEQYFGPGTRLTVT.

This chain uses TRBV4-1 with TRBJ2-7, with 12 bases matching TRBD2. This CDR3 is built from 18 residues. V lost 1 base and J lost 3; bases outside the gene matches: 10. Per the germline V gene, CDR1 is MGHRA and CDR2 is YSYEKL. The CDR3 loop reads CASSQVQTSGGTHYEQYF. CDR3 DNA: TGCGCCAGCAGCCAAGTCCAAACTAGCGGGGGGACGCACTACGAGCAGTACTTC.

Here the CDR3 reads CASSPLRTDVPYEQYF. DNA for the CDR3: TGCGCCAGCAGCCCCCTGCGGACGGACGTTCCCTACGAGCAGTACTTC. The gene calls are TRBV5-1 and TRBJ2-7; D remains unclear. This CDR3 has 16 residues. Germline lookup yields CDR1 SGHRS and CDR2 YFSETQ. V shed 4 bases and J shed 2 bases, with 19 bases lying between them.

The chain couples TRBV19 to TRBJ2-3; 10 nucleotides line up with TRBD2. Germline V gene data show CDR1 as LNHDA and CDR2 as SQIVND (reference sequence). This CDR3 is built from 15 residues. V was clipped by 5 bases and J by 6 bases; unmatched bases: 8. CDR3 DNA: TGTGCCAGTAGTGTGCTAGCGGGGGTAGTGGATACGCAGTATTTT. Translated, it gives CASSVLAGVVDTQYF.